This T cell receptor (beta chain) was retrieved from a study of early T cells in non-severe SARS-CoV-2 infection (dated by TCRdb to the early 2020s). A note on the overall study: TCR sequencing used bulk RNA from unsorted whole blood, so alpha and beta chains could not be paired. What the work shows at the level of the full study, not this receptor alone: VDJdb matching was skewed toward anti-spike CD8 responses and likely underestimated virus-specific expansions, missing private and CD4 specificities.

Set within a cohort of healthcare workers in London, UK, this nested case-control study involved weekly PCR testing of nasopharyngeal swabs along with blood sampling. Healthcare workers were recruited during the week of the UK lockdown, between 23 and 31 March 2020, and followed weekly for up to about 15 weeks. This clonotype came up many times. Its antigen is unknown. Per-base qualities were not stored, and no clone one base away is much larger. Library prep was done by 5' RACE. The instrument was a NextSeq 500. In the TCR library protocol, unique molecular identifiers were attached to individual cDNA molecules to correct for PCR bias and sequencing error. Both TCR alpha and beta chains were sequenced, and tight co-correlation was observed between alpha and beta sequence abundances in each sample. The published analysis was carried out like this. Decombinator V4 was used to annotate the V gene, J gene and CDR3 of the TCR sequences. Expanded TCRs were defined as changing significantly between any two time points under a Poisson model with p below 0.0001. TCR abundances were normalised to the total number of TCRs sequenced per sample and expressed as counts per million. TRAV1-2 paired with TRAJ12, TRAJ20 or TRAJ33 defined MAIT TCRs, while TRAV10 paired with TRAJ18 defined iNKT TCRs. VDJdb, accessed on 1 November 2021, was searched for TCRs annotated for CMV, EBV and SARS-CoV-2, and TCRs annotated for more than one antigen were excluded. The public reads were reanalyzed by TCRdb: fastp trimming at Q25, MiXCR alignment, in-frame beta chains only. For every CDR3 protein sequence, its rows merge into one entry that carries the most common genes and DNA. These V and J calls are TCRdb output, not the study's own analysis. This sample lists fewer than 50,000 distinct CDR3 sequences; around 4.1% were detected once. Together, the top ten hold roughly 3% of the sample.

The junction shows trimming of 10 bases on V and 0 bases on J, and the gene matches do not reach 11 bases of it. The CDR3, cysteine through phenylalanine, is 17 amino acids long. Only the CDR3 DNA is retained, 51 bases long and in frame from the first base. CDR1 and CDR2, looked up from the germline V gene, are MNHNS and SASEGT. The sequence links TRBV6-1 to TRBJ2-6; a stretch of 8 junction bases matches TRBD1. The TCR comes from an adult who was a healthcare worker with PCR-confirmed SARS-CoV-2 infection or an uninfected control (not recorded which). Sample: whole blood. The CDR3 region: CATNSGTGSSGANVLTF. The nucleotides are TGTGCCACCAATTCCGGGACAGGATCCTCTGGGGCCAACGTCCTGACTTTC.